Each of the 31 T cell receptor beta chains below was sequenced from the same sample in a study of cytomegalovirus exposure and HLA in healthy donors. The PCR contained 60 Vbeta and 13 Jbeta primers. The repertoire was sequenced with immunoSEQ multiplex PCR; TCRdb's copy has only in-frame clones and lacks some. The repertoire holds around 150,000 clones, approximately 80% seen once, with 2% to 2.5% in the top ten. Sequencing was done on a sample of PBMCs. These receptors were taken from a man in his thirties or forties in good health and CMV-seronegative.

The gene calls are TRBV7-9 and TRBJ2-7; a weak D match, TRBD2 (6 bases). The V end lost 7 bases, the J end lost 3 bases, and 19 bases lay between the germline ends. The CDR3 is made up of 15 amino acids. Germline values: CDR1 SEHNR, CDR2 FQNEAQ (reference sequence). The CDR3 DNA sequence: TGTGCCAGCAACACCTTGGGGGGAGATGACTACGAGCAGTACTTC. Its translation is CASNTLGGDDYEQYF.

The rearrangement joins TRBV21-1 to TRBJ2-7; the D call of TRBD2 is as the table states it, not checked on the DNA. TRBV21-1 is noted as a pseudogene. The CDR3 spans 15 residues. The CDR3 spells CASSTHSGSSYEQYF. CDR3 nucleotides: TGTGCCAGCAGCACCCATAGCGGGAGCTCCTACGAGCAGTACTTC.

This clone was recorded only once. The chain links TRBV7-2 to TRBJ1-5; D unresolved. Germline values: CDR1 SGHTA, CDR2 FQGNSA. The CDR3 loop spans 13 amino acids. The ends were cut back, 6 bases at V and 7 bases at J, with 13 bases in the middle. CDR3 DNA: TGTGCCAGCAGTCTCACGGAGGAGCAGCCCCAGCATTTT. Translating gives CASSLTEEQPQHF.

The genes are TRBV28 and TRBJ1-5; D is unresolved. This CDR3 is 14 amino acids long. V was shortened by 8 bases and J by 0 bases, with 11 bases between the two germline ends. Germline CDR1 MDHEN, CDR2 SYDVKM. For the CDR3, the DNA is TGTGCCAGCCTCAAGAGTCGTAGCAATCAGCCCCAGCATTTT. Its protein product is CASLKSRSNQPQHF.

The rearrangement links TRBV2 to TRBJ2-7; TRBD1 agrees at 11 bases. There are 15 residues in the CDR3. From germline, CDR1 is SNHLY and CDR2 FYNNEI. V lost 6 bases and J lost 6; bases outside the gene matches: 10. CDR3 coding DNA: TGTGCCAGCAGCGCCCGGGACAGGGGGTCTACCGAGCAGTACTTC. It codes for CASSARDRGSTEQYF.

The V gene is TRBV7-2, the J gene TRBJ2-3; 8 bases fit TRBD1. CDR1 SGHTA and CDR2 FQGNSA come from the germline V gene. Trimming took 8 bases from V and 5 from J; bases not matched to a gene: 18. The CDR3 is 17 amino acids. The CDR3 is CASSPYPQGVKLDTQYF. The DNA for the CDR3 is TGTGCCAGCTCGCCGTACCCACAGGGGGTAAAGTTAGATACGCAGTATTTT.

In regard to this clone: Other DNA sequences from this sample encode an identical CDR3 as well. The chain carries TRBV28 and TRBJ2-7, with 14 bases matching TRBD2. V shed 2 bases, J shed 4 bases, and the junction held 4 bases outside the gene matches. Germline V gives CDR1 MDHEN, CDR2 SYDVKM. The length of the CDR3 is 16 residues. The CDR3 is CASSLLGTSGSYEQYF. In nucleotides, the CDR3 is TGTGCCAGCAGTTTACTCGGGACTAGCGGGAGTTACGAGCAGTACTTC.

The rearrangement uses TRBV11-3 and TRBJ2-1, with a tentative D call TRBD1 (6 bases). Germline V gene sequence: CDR1 SGHNT, CDR2 YENEEA. V lost 4 bases and J lost 8, with 15 bases in between. The CDR3 totals 14 residues. The CDR3 spells CASSSSARGYEQFF. DNA of the CDR3: TGTGCCAGCAGCTCATCGGCCAGGGGCTATGAGCAGTTCTTC.

About this clone itself: This specimen includes other DNA sequences encoding the same CDR3. The rearrangement links TRBV9 to TRBJ2-2; no definite D call. CDR1 SGDLS and CDR2 YYNGEE come from the germline V gene. V gave up 0 bases and J gave up 0 bases, with 6 bases separating them. The CDR3 runs to 15 residues. In DNA form, the CDR3 reads TGTGCCAGCAGCGTAGGAGGATCGAACACCGGGGAGCTGTTTTTT. It encodes CASSVGGSNTGELFF.

The chain joins TRBV9 to TRBJ2-1; tentative D call: TRBD1 (6 bases). The CDR3 covers 15 residues. With 4 bases removed from V and 4 bases from J, the gap between germline ends came to 15 bases. Germline V gene lookup returns CDR1 SGDLS and CDR2 YYNGEE. The DNA for the CDR3 is TGTGCCAGCAGCCCACCAACAGGGCCGTACAATGAGCAGTTCTTC. Its protein is CASSPPTGPYNEQFF. Together with reference TRBV9 and TRBJ2-1, the CDR3 gives the full variable domain: DSGVTQTPKHLITATGQRVTLRCSPRSGDLSVYWYQQSLDQGLQFLIQYYNGEERAKGNILERFSAQQFPDLHSELNLSSLELGDSALYFCASSPPTGPYNEQFFGPGTRLTVL.

The rearrangement uses TRBV27 and TRBJ2-1, with unresolved D. V was cut by 5 bases and J by 7 bases, with 9 bases left in between. CDR1 MNHEY and CDR2 SMNVEV come from the germline V gene (reference sequence). The CDR3 is 12 residues long. CDR3 sequence: CASSDFLNEQFF. The CDR3 coding sequence is TGTGCCAGCAGTGACTTTTTGAATGAGCAGTTCTTC.

CDR3 bases: TGTGCCAGCAGTTTATTAGGGGCGGGGACTCAGGAGACCCAGTACTTC. Protein product: CASSLLGAGTQETQYF. The rearrangement joins TRBV27 to TRBJ2-5; D is possibly TRBD2 (6 bases). This CDR3 comprises 16 residues. V was cut by 1 base and J by 5 bases, with 17 bases left in between. Germline V gives CDR1 MNHEY, CDR2 SMNVEV (reference sequence).

V and J are TRBV30 and TRBJ1-5, with a weak D call TRBD1 (6 bases). Per the germline V gene, CDR1 is GTSNPN and CDR2 is SVGIG (reference sequence). The CDR3 extends over 14 amino acids. Trimming pared 2 bases from V and 0 bases from J, leaving 8 bases between. The CDR3 loop reads CAWSQGNSNQPQHF. The CDR3 coding sequence is TGTGCCTGGAGTCAGGGGAATAGCAATCAGCCCCAGCATTTT.

This clone was seen a single time. The chain joins TRBV7-9 to TRBJ1-4; D unresolved. V was clipped by 2 bases and J by 3 bases, with 16 bases between them. The CDR3 has 17 residues. Germline V lookup: CDR1 SEHNR, CDR2 FQNEAQ (reference sequence). CDR3 sequence reads: CASSLRGGSYSNEKLFF. The CDR3 DNA reads as TGTGCCAGCAGCTTACGGGGAGGGTCCTATTCTAATGAAAAACTGTTTTTT.

The chain employs TRBV28 and TRBJ2-7, with TRBD1 matching over 7 bases. V trimming: 6 bases; J trimming: 2 bases; junction bases outside the gene matches: 4. CDR1 MDHEN and CDR2 SYDVKM come from the germline V gene. The CDR3 runs to 13 residues. In nucleotides, the CDR3 is TGTGCCAGCAGGCCGGGGACAGCCTACGAGCAGTACTTC. Its translation is CASRPGTAYEQYF.

The rearrangement links TRBV2 to TRBJ2-1; 8 nucleotides agree with TRBD2. Germline V gene sequence: CDR1 SNHLY, CDR2 FYNNEI. The CDR3 is 14 amino acids. The trim removed 8 bases at V and 8 bases at J, leaving 11 bases unmatched. The DNA of the CDR3 is TGTGCCAGCGTTCCTGGGCTAGCGGGTTATGAGCAGTTCTTC. Protein product: CASVPGLAGYEQFF.

The V and J genes are TRBV7-9 and TRBJ2-7, with D possibly being TRBD1 (9 bases). CDR1 is SEHNR, CDR2 FQNEAQ, per germline (reference sequence). The CDR3 is 16 amino acids. Trimming shortened V by 5 bases and J by 12 bases, and 29 bases separated the two germline ends. The CDR3 loop reads CASSTQRGTGRGVLYF. CDR3 nucleotide sequence: TGTGCCAGCAGCACCCAGCGGGGGACAGGGCGGGGGGTTCTGTACTTC.

This chain uses TRBV29-1 with TRBJ2-7, with D perhaps matching TRBD1 (6 bases). The V end lost 4 bases, the J end lost 2 bases, and 12 bases lay between the germline ends. The CDR3 runs to 13 residues. CDR1 SQVTM and CDR2 ANQGSEA come from the germline V gene. The CDR3 protein is CSVVRTATYEQYF. The CDR3 DNA is TGCAGCGTTGTGCGGACAGCTACCTACGAGCAGTACTTC.

The chain joins TRBV5-4 to TRBJ2-3; TRBD2 aligns across 9 bases. The length of the CDR3 is 16 residues. The germline CDR1 and CDR2 sequences are SGHNT and YYREEE (reference sequence). With 4 bases clipped from V and 1 base from J, the junction kept 7 bases outside the gene matches. CDR3 bases: TGTGCCAGCAGCCCTCAAGCGGGAGGAGGCACAGATACGCAGTATTTT. Its translation: CASSPQAGGGTDTQYF.

In its sample, this clone was seen a few times. V usage is TRBV4-1 and J usage is TRBJ2-3; 10 nucleotides match TRBD2. V was pared by 1 base and J by 0 bases, with 10 bases of the junction left unmatched. The CDR3 length is 19 residues. Germline V gene sequence: CDR1 MGHRA, CDR2 YSYEKL. CDR3 sequence reads: CASSQVLSGTSVSTDTQYF. CDR3 DNA: TGCGCCAGCAGCCAAGTGTTAAGTGGGACTAGCGTCAGCACAGATACGCAGTATTTT.

This clone was seen more than once but under ten times. The chain joins TRBV15 to TRBJ2-1, with a possible D match to TRBD2 (5 bases). The CDR3 runs to 16 residues. Trimming removed 2 bases from V and 2 bases from J, with 13 bases in between. The germline gives CDR1 LNHNV, CDR2 YYDKDF (reference sequence). The CDR3 loop is CATSRNSPRAYNEQFF. CDR3 coding DNA: TGTGCCACCAGCAGAAATAGTCCGAGGGCCTACAATGAGCAGTTCTTC.

The rearrangement links TRBV2 to TRBJ1-2; D call uncertain. This CDR3 spans 14 amino acids. Germline V gives CDR1 SNHLY, CDR2 FYNNEI. Trimming took 7 bases from V and 2 from J, leaving 14 bases between them. This CDR3 is CASTEVAGNYGYTF. The CDR3 coding sequence is TGTGCCAGCACCGAGGTGGCGGGGAACTATGGCTACACCTTC. The whole variable domain, filled in from reference TRBV2 and TRBJ1-2, reads EPEVTQTPSHQVTQMGQEVILRCVPISNHLYFYWYRQILGQKVEFLVSFYNNEISEKSEIFDDQFSVERPDGSNFTLKIRSTKLEDSAMYFCASTEVAGNYGYTFGSGTRLTVV.

This rearrangement joins TRBV25-1 to TRBJ2-2; tentatively, D is TRBD1 (6 bases). The V gene lost 2 bases and the J gene lost 2 bases, with 15 bases spanning the gap. In germline, CDR1 is MGHDK, CDR2 SYGVNS. The CDR3 extends over 17 amino acids. The CDR3 loop is CASSEGWAGVNTGELFF. The CDR3 nucleotides read TGTGCCAGCAGTGAAGGATGGGCAGGGGTTAACACCGGGGAGCTGTTTTTT.

The genes are TRBV5-4 and TRBJ1-2, with 7 bases that match TRBD1. Germline V gene sequence: CDR1 SGHNT, CDR2 YYREEE (reference sequence). The CDR3 consists of 15 residues. V lost 4 bases, J lost 0 bases, and 6 bases stayed unmatched. The DNA for the CDR3 is TGTGCCAGCAGCGTCGACAGGGCTGCTAACTATGGCTACACCTTC. Encoded protein: CASSVDRAANYGYTF.

V is TRBV5-4 and J is TRBJ2-1; 7 bases match TRBD2. Germline V gene lookup returns CDR1 SGHNT and CDR2 YYREEE (reference sequence). Germline trimming cut 3 bases from V and 0 bases from J; bases unmatched to any gene: 3. The CDR3 covers 15 residues. Written as DNA, the CDR3 is TGTGCCAGCAGCTCAGCGGGGAGCTCCTACAATGAGCAGTTCTTC. Amino acid sequence: CASSSAGSSYNEQFF.

This clone was detected a few times. This chain uses TRBV14 with TRBJ2-2, with 10 bases matching TRBD2. Per the germline V gene, CDR1 is SGHDN and CDR2 is FVKESK. The V and J ends lost 2 bases and 4 bases, in that order; junction bases with no gene match: 7. This CDR3 comprises 17 residues. The CDR3, as DNA: TGTGCCAGCAGCCAATACGCTAGCGGGAGAGGCACCGGGGAGCTGTTTTTT. It encodes CASSQYASGRGTGELFF.

This chain joins TRBV29-1 and TRBJ1-1; D is uncertain. CDR1 and CDR2 (germline): SQVTM, ANQGSEA. The CDR3 runs to 10 residues. With 6 bases removed from V and 8 bases from J, the gap between germline ends came to 10 bases. The CDR3 spells CSVTETEAFF. The CDR3, as DNA: TGCAGCGTGACTGAAACCGAAGCTTTCTTT.

The V gene is TRBV28, the J gene TRBJ1-1; D not resolved. The CDR3 is made up of 17 amino acids. The V gene's germline CDR1 is MDHEN and CDR2 SYDVKM. V was trimmed by 8 bases and J by 5 bases, leaving 27 bases between them. The CDR3 loop is CASLTPGSITLGTEAFF. CDR3 nucleotides: TGTGCCAGCCTAACCCCCGGGTCGATTACCTTAGGAACTGAAGCTTTCTTT.

The chain is built from TRBV19 and TRBJ2-2, with 12 bases lining up with TRBD2. J gave up 3 bases and V 11 bases, and 10 bases lay outside the gene matches. CDR1 LNHDA and CDR2 SQIVND come from the germline V gene (reference sequence). This CDR3 comprises 16 residues. The CDR3 here is CAGSPRLAGDTGELFF. CDR3 coding DNA: TGTGCCGGAAGTCCGAGACTAGCGGGAGACACCGGGGAGCTGTTTTTT.

The chain recombines TRBV10-3 with TRBJ2-1; 9 bases fit TRBD2. V trimming: 4 bases; J trimming: 6 bases; junction bases outside the gene matches: 4. The V gene's germline CDR1 is ENHRY and CDR2 SYGVKD. This CDR3 region has 14 residues. CDR3 bases: TGTGCCATCAGTGTACCTAGCGGGGCCAATGAGCAGTTCTTC. This gives the protein CAISVPSGANEQFF.

The DNA of the CDR3 is TGTGCCAGCAATTCGGACAGGGCTAGCTATGGCTACACCTTC. As protein: CASNSDRASYGYTF. V is TRBV9 and J is TRBJ1-2; 8 bases align to TRBD1. The CDR3 runs to 14 residues. The germline CDR1 and CDR2 sequences are SGDLS and YYNGEE. V gave up 6 bases and J gave up 4 bases; unmatched junction bases: 8.